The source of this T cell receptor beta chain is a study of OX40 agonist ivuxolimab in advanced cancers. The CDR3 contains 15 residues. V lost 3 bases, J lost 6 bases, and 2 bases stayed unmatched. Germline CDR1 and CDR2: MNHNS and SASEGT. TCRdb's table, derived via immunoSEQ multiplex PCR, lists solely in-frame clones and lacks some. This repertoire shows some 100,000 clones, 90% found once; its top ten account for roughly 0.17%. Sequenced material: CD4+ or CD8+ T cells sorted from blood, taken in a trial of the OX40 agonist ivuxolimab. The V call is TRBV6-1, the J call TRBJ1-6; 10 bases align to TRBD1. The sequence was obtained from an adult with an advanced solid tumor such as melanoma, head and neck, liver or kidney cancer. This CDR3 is CASSETGGPNSPLHF. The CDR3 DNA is TGTGCCAGCAGTGAGACAGGGGGCCCTAATTCACCCCTCCACTTT.